At least ten counts were recorded for the clone carrying this TCR beta chain. Trimming removed 4 bases from V and 4 bases from J, with 14 bases in between. Per germline, CDR1 MDHEN and CDR2 SYDVKM. This CDR3 region has 15 residues. This entry comes from a study of patients and donors after allogeneic stem cell transplantation. One entry per CDR3 protein, called by TCRdb with MiXCR from the RT-PCR reads. This table has approximately 10,000 distinct CDR3 sequences, around 5.9% appearing once. The source is a human donor who was either an allogeneic HSCT recipient or a stem cell or donor lymphocyte infusion donor (not recorded which). It is not recorded whose cells these are; they may come from a transplant donor. J is TRBJ1-5 and V is TRBV28; TRBD1 is a possible D gene (6 bases). The source material was blood, either unsorted or a sorted T cell fraction (not recorded which). CDR3 bases: TGTGCCAGCAGTTCCCCGGACAGACAAAATCAGCCCCAGCATTTT. It codes for CASSSPDRQNQPQHF. Variable domain in full (rest from reference TRBV28 and TRBJ1-5): DVKVTQSSRYLVKRTGEKVFLECVQDMDHENMFWYRQDPGLGLRLIYFSYDVKMKEKGDIPEGYSVSREKKERFSLILESASTNQTSMYLCASSSPDRQNQPQHFGDGTRLSIL.